This T cell receptor (beta chain) was sequenced for a study of HIV-infected children after antiretroviral therapy interruption. Sample share makes this clonotype medium-sized. The treatment was: PENTA 11 planned treatment interruption arm or continuous ART arm. Germline CDR1 MGHRA, CDR2 YSYEKL. CDR3 length: 13 amino acids. V was cut by 0 bases and J by 6 bases, with 5 bases left in between. RNA-based 3' RACE libraries used unique molecular identifiers. One entry per CDR3 protein, called by TCRdb with MiXCR from the 3' RACE reads. Altogether roughly 15,000 distinct CDR3 sequences are present, under 4% being singletons, with the ten largest covering approximately 34%.

V is TRBV4-1 and J is TRBJ2-2; D gene ambiguous. This clonotype originated in a pool of human donors with HIV. This specimen consisted of CD45RO+ CD8+ T cells from PBMCs, pooled from several time points, obtained from a donor given antiretroviral therapy, either interrupted or continuous. Subset indicated: memory CD8+ CD45RO+ CD45RA- T cells. CDR3 nucleotides: TGCGCCAGCAGCCAAGATATTGCCGGGGAGCTGTTTTTT. It translates to CASSQDIAGELFF.